This TCR beta chain emerged from a study of blood T cell repertoires in COVID-19. Study-level background: Samples taken during acute and convalescent COVID-19 were collected in the United States, Italy and Spain. T cells, B-cell-depleted T cells, or PBMCs provided the cDNA or gDNA that served as material.

In the original workflow: Counts of nucleated cells, estimated from reference gene primer amplification, were obtained. The protocol was immunoSEQ multiplex PCR, while the TCRdb copy is restricted to in-frame clones and leaves out a portion. Clonal size and the V and J genes are those of that table, whereas D and trimming came from the DNA. The sample yields about 140,000 clones, 88% seen once. The CDR3 is 18 amino acids. Trimming left V 1 base short and J 0 bases short, with 12 bases between. Germline lookup yields CDR1 KGHDR and CDR2 SFDVKD. The sequence was obtained from a man between 60 and 75 years old with active or convalescent COVID-19. The chain recombines TRBV24-1 with TRBJ2-6; a possible D gene is TRBD1 (5 bases). The sample taken for sequencing was peripheral blood. This CDR3 is CATSDFKGLSSGANVLTF. In DNA, the CDR3 is TGTGCCACCAGTGATTTTAAGGGGCTGAGCTCTGGGGCCAACGTCCTGACTTTC.